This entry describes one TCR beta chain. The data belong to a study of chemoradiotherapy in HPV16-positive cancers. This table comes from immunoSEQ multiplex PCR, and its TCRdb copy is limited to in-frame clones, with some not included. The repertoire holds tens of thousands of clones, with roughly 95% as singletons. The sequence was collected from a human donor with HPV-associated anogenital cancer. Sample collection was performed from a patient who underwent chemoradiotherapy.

CDR3 in amino acids: CASSEIRTSGNHYF. The DNA of the CDR3 is TGTGCCAGCAGTGAAATAAGGACTAGCGGGAATCACTACTTC. The chain uses TRBV6-1 and TRBJ2-7, with TRBD2 matching over 12 bases. This CDR3 has 14 residues. The V and J ends lost 2 bases and 13 bases, in that order; junction bases with no gene match: 9. CDR1 MNHNS and CDR2 SASEGT come from the germline V gene.